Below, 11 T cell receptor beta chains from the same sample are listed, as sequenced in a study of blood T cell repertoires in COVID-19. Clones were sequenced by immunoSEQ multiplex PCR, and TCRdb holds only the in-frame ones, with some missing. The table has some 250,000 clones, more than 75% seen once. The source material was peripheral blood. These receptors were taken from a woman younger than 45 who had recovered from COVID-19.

The CDR3 region is CASSSEQGTLGQPQHF. CDR3 coding DNA: TGTGCCAGCAGCTCCGAACAGGGAACTCTCGGTCAGCCCCAGCATTTT. The chain carries TRBV7-9 and TRBJ1-5, with a tentative D call TRBD1 (6 bases). Trimming took 4 bases from V and 6 from J, leaving 19 bases between them. The CDR3 covers 16 residues. Per germline, CDR1 SEHNR and CDR2 FQNEAQ (reference sequence).

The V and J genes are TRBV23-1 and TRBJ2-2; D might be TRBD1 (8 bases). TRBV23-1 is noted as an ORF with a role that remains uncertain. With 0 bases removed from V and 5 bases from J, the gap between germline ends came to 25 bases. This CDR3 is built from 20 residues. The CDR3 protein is CASSQSWTGRVPGGTGELFF. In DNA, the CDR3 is TGCGCCAGCAGTCAATCCTGGACAGGGAGGGTCCCCGGTGGGACCGGGGAGCTGTTTTTT.

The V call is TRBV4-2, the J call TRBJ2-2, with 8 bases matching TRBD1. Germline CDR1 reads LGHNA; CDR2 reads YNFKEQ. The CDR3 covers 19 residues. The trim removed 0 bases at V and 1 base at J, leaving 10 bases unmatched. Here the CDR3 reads CASSQDWAGGTGNTGELFF. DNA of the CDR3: TGTGCCAGCAGCCAAGATTGGGCCGGTGGGACAGGGAACACCGGGGAGCTGTTTTTT.

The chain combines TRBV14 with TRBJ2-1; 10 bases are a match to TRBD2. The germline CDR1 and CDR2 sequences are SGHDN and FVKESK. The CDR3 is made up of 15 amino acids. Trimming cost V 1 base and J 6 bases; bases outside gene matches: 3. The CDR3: CASSQAAGGPNEQFF. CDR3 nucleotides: TGTGCCAGCAGCCAAGCAGCGGGGGGGCCCAATGAGCAGTTCTTC.

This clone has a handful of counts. CDR3: CASSYSGSGQETQYF. The CDR3 DNA follows: TGTGCCAGCAGTTACTCGGGTAGCGGACAAGAGACCCAGTACTTC. This chain links TRBV6-2 or TRBV6-3 with TRBJ2-5, with D possibly being TRBD2 (6 bases). Germline CDR1 and CDR2: MNHEY and SVGEGT. Between the trimmed V and J ends, which lost 0 bases and 2 bases, there was a span of 10 bases. This CDR3 comprises 15 residues.

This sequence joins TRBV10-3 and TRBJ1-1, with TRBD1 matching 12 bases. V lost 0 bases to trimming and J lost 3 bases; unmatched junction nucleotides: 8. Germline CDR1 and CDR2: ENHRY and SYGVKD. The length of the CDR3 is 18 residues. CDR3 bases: TGTGCCATCAGTGAGTCTGGGACAGGGGGCATTAAGGACACTGAAGCTTTCTTT. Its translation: CAISESGTGGIKDTEAFF.

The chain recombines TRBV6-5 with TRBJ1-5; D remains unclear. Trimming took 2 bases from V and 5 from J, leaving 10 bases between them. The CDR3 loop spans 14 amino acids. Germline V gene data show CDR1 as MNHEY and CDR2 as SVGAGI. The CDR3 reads CASSYGLFDQPQHF. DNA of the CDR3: TGTGCCAGCAGTTACGGGCTTTTCGATCAGCCCCAGCATTTT.

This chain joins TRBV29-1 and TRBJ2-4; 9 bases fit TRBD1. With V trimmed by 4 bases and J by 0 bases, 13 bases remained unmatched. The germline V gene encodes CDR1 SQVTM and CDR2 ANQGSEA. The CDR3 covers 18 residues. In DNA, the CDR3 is TGCAGCGTTGCTCCCCCGGGACAGGGCTCACTAGCCAAAAACATTCAGTACTTC. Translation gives CSVAPPGQGSLAKNIQYF.

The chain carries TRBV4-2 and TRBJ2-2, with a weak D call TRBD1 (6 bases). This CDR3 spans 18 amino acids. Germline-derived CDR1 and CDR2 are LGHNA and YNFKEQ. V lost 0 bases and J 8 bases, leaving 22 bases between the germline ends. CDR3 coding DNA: TGTGCCAGCAGCCAAGAGTGGGATCTGGGGGCCGGGCAAGGGGAGCTGTTTTTT. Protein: CASSQEWDLGAGQGELFF.

The CDR3 coding sequence is TGTGCCAGCCGGGATACTGGAAACACCATATATTTT. Translation: CASRDTGNTIYF. J is TRBJ1-3 and V is TRBV9; D unclear. This CDR3 has 12 amino acids. Germline V gene sequence: CDR1 SGDLS, CDR2 YYNGEE. V shed 7 bases and J shed 2 bases, with 7 bases lying between them.

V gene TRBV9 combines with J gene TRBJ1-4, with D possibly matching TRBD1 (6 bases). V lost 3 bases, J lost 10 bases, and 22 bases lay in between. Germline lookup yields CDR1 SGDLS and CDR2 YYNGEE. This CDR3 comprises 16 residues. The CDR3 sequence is CASSAKGEGAWRKLFF. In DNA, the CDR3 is TGTGCCAGCAGCGCTAAGGGGGAGGGAGCTTGGCGAAAACTGTTTTTT.